This T cell receptor beta chain was sequenced for a study of vaccination effects on CD4 cells after COVID-19. Looking at the study overall: Pools of viral peptides were used by the ViraFEST assay to expand antigen-specific CD4+ T cells ahead of sequencing. Overall study findings and caveats: Marked clonal contraction of infection- and vaccine-induced clones was seen late after vaccination.

Sequenced by immunoSEQ multiplex PCR; TCRdb stores in-frame clones only, minus some. The sample includes about 64,000 clones, just over 70% of them seen just once. Following culture for around 9 days, CD4+ T cells were isolated. The germline V and J ends were trimmed by 3 bases and 7 bases, with 9 bases remaining between them. This CDR3 is 12 amino acids long. CDR1 is SGHDN, CDR2 FVKESK, per germline. Details on this clone: The antigen remains unidentified.

The sequencing here drew on CD4+ T cells from PBMCs cultured without peptide, taken before COVID-19 vaccination. This receptor was taken from a human donor who had a prior SARS-CoV-2 infection. The genes are TRBV14 and TRBJ1-2; no clear D gene. This CDR3 reads CASSHWVGGYTF. The CDR3 DNA follows: TGTGCCAGCAGCCACTGGGTCGGTGGCTACACCTTC.